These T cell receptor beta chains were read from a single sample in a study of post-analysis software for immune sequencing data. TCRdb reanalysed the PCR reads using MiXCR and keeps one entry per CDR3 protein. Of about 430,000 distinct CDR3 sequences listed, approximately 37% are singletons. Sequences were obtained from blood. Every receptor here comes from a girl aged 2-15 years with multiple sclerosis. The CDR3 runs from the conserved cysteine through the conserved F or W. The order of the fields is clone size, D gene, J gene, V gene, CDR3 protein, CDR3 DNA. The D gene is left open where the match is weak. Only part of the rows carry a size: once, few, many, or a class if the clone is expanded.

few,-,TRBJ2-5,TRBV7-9,CASSIWEMRQETQYF,TGTGCCAGCAGTATTTGGGAGATGAGACAAGAGACCCAGTACTTC
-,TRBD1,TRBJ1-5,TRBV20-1,CSAQTGGARQPQHF,TGCAGTGCCCAAACAGGGGGCGCGAGGCAGCCCCAGCATTTT
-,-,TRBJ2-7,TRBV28,CASSGGQGSFYEQYF,TGTGCCAGCAGCGGGGGGCAGGGGAGTTTTTACGAGCAGTACTTC
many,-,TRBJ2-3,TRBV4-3,CASSQDGGGGDTQYF,TGCGCCAGCAGCCAAGACGGCGGTGGGGGAGATACGCAGTATTTT
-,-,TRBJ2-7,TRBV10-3,CAILDGQSYEQYF,TGTGCCATCTTGGACGGACAATCCTACGAGCAGTACTTC
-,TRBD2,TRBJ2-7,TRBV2,CASSDPAGEPYEQYF,TGTGCCAGCAGTGATCCGGCGGGAGAACCCTACGAGCAGTACTTC
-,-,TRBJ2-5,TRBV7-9,CASSPAQQETQYF,TGTGCCAGCAGCCCTGCGCAGCAAGAGACCCAGTACTTC
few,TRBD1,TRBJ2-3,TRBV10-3,CAISEVDRGDTRYF,TGTGCCATCAGTGAGGTGGACAGGGGAGATACGCGGTATTTT
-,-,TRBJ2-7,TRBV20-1,CSAAPPQQGHEQYF,TGCAGTGCTGCTCCTCCCCAACAGGGCCACGAGCAGTACTTC
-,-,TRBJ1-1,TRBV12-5,CASGLGGEAFF,TGTGCTAGTGGTTTGGGAGGCGAAGCTTTCTTT
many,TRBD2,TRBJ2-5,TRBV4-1,CASSLSGRDETQYF,TGCGCCAGCAGCCTTAGCGGGAGGGATGAGACCCAGTACTTC
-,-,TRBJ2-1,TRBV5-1,CASRPPSETAYNEQFF,TGCGCCAGCAGACCCCCCTCCGAGACAGCGTACAATGAGCAGTTCTTC
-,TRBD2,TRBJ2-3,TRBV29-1,CSVEDQREFTDTQYF,TGCAGCGTTGAAGACCAGCGGGAGTTCACAGATACGCAGTATTTT
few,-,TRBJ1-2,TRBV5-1,CASSLAHGRENYGYTF,TGCGCCAGCAGCTTGGCCCACGGACGGGAAAACTATGGCTACACCTTC
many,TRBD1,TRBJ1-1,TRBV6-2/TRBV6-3,CASSYYGQGTEAFF,TGTGCCAGCAGTTATTACGGACAGGGGACTGAAGCTTTCTTT
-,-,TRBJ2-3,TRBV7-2,CASSLDSAVDTQYF,TGTGCCAGCAGCCTCGACAGTGCTGTGGATACGCAGTATTTT
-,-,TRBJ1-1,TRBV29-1,CSVEDGVGAEAFF,TGCAGCGTTGAAGATGGGGTCGGCGCTGAAGCTTTCTTT
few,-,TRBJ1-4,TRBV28,CASSLRGGSGPTNEKLFF,TGTGCCAGCAGTTTAAGAGGGGGATCGGGGCCAACTAATGAAAAACTGTTTTTT
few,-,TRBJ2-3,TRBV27,CASSWRIAGTDTQYF,TGTGCCAGCAGTTGGAGGATAGCAGGAACAGATACGCAGTATTTT
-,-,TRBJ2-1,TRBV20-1,CSASEPSSYNEQFF,TGCAGTGCTAGCGAACCCTCCTCCTACAATGAGCAGTTCTTC
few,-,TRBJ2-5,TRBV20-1,CSARSPAGAQETQYF,TGCAGTGCTAGAAGCCCTGCGGGGGCACAAGAGACCCAGTACTTC
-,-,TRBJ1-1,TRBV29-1,CSAGQSEAFF,TGCAGCGCCGGACAGAGTGAAGCTTTCTTT
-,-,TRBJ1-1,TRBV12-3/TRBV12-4,CASSEQQDPMNTEAFF,TGTGCCAGCAGTGAACAACAGGATCCCATGAACACTGAAGCTTTCTTT
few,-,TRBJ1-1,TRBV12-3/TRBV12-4,CASSLDWGSYTEAFF,TGTGCCAGCAGTTTGGACTGGGGTTCGTACACTGAAGCTTTCTTT
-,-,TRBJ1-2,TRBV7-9,CASSFGLSPGYGYTF,TGTGCCAGCAGCTTTGGACTGTCGCCGGGCTATGGCTACACCTTC
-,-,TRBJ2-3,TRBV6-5,CASSYSEDSFKDTQYF,TGTGCCAGCAGTTACTCGGAGGACAGTTTTAAGGATACGCAGTATTTT
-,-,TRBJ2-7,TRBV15,CATSTSEGSSYNEQYF,TGTGCCACCAGCACAAGTGAGGGGAGCTCCTACAATGAGCAGTACTTC
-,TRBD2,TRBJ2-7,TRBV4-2,CASSQGGGLAGLYEQYF,TGTGCCAGCAGCCAAGGCGGGGGACTAGCGGGACTCTACGAGCAGTACTTC
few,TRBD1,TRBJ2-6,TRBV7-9,CASSLRAGGESGANVLTF,TGTGCCAGCAGCTTAAGGGCAGGGGGCGAATCTGGGGCCAACGTCCTGACTTTC
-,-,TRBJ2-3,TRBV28,CASGPGFTDTQYF,TGTGCCAGCGGTCCGGGGTTCACAGATACGCAGTATTTT
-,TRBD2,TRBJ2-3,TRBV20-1,CSARPGGRGTDTQYF,TGCAGTGCTAGGCCGGGGGGGAGAGGTACAGATACGCAGTATTTT
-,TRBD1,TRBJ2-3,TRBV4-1,CASSGTGPSGDTQYF,TGCGCCAGCAGCGGGACAGGCCCTTCAGGGGATACGCAGTATTTT
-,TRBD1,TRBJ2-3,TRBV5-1,CASSRGQGTGTQYF,TGCGCCAGCAGCAGAGGACAGGGCACAGGTACGCAGTATTTT
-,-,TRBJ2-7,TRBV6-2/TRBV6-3,CASIGRRGFYEQYF,TGTGCCAGCATAGGTCGTAGGGGTTTCTACGAGCAGTACTTC